This TCR beta chain was found in a study of T cells in Graves' hyperthyroidism and ophthalmopathy. On the study more broadly: Peripheral blood samples were taken at initial diagnosis, prior to any treatment.

Among ophthalmopathy patients, the Clinical Activity Score reached at least 3, the NOSPECS grade reached at least 4, and duration remained under 3 months. Those patients with uncontrolled infection, other autoimmune disease, pregnancy or lactation were excluded. TCR beta CDR3 sequences were amplified from RNA transcripts. HTBI primers were used for first-round RT-PCR of the TCR CDR3. MiXCR, run by TCRdb on the multiplex PCR reads, gives a single entry per CDR3 protein. The profile shows hundreds of thousands of distinct CDR3 sequences, about a fifth of them singletons. Whole-study results and caveats: The model predicted ophthalmopathy a median around seven months before onset.

V lost 2 bases, J lost 4 bases, and 14 bases lay in between. The germline CDR1 and CDR2 sequences are SGHVS and FQNEAQ. The length of the CDR3 is 15 residues. This clonotype showed up many times. As yet, its antigen is unknown. The origin of this receptor is a man aged 25 to 45 with Graves' ophthalmopathy. The sequenced sample was blood. The chain combines TRBV7-8 with TRBJ1-2; maybe TRBD1 (5 bases). CDR3 nucleotide sequence: TGTGCCAGCAGCTTAAGTCTGGGACGGCTCTATGGCTACACCTTC. It yields the protein CASSLSLGRLYGYTF.